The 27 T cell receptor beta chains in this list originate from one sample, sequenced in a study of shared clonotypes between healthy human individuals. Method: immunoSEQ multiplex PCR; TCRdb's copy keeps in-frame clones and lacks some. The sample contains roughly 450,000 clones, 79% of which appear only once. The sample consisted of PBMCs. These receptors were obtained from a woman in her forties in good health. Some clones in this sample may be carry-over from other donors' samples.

The DNA of the CDR3 is TGTGCCAGCAGGGACGTTGTTGAGCAGTTCTTC. This translates into CASRDVVEQFF. The chain employs TRBV28 and TRBJ2-1; D unclear. The CDR3 is 11 residues long. Trimming removed 6 bases from V and 9 bases from J, with 9 bases in between. CDR1 MDHEN and CDR2 SYDVKM come from the germline V gene.

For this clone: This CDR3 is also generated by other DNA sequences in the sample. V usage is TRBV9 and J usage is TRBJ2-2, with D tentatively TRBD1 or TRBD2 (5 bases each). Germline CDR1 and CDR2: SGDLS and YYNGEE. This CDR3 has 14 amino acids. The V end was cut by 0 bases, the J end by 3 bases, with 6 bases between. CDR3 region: CASSVVGHTGELFF. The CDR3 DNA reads TGTGCCAGCAGCGTAGTGGGACACACCGGGGAGCTGTTTTTT.

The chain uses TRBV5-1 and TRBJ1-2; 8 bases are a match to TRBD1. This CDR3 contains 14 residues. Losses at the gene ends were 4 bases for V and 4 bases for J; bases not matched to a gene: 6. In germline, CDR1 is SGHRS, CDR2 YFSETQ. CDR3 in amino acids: CASSPDRGGYGYTF. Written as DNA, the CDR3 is TGCGCCAGCAGCCCCGACAGGGGAGGCTATGGCTACACCTTC.

CDR3: CASSTGGSTDTQYF. CDR3 DNA sequence: TGCGCCAGCAGTACAGGGGGCTCCACAGATACGCAGTATTTT. The gene calls are TRBV5-1 and TRBJ2-3, with 9 bases matching TRBD1. Germline V gene data show CDR1 as SGHRS and CDR2 as YFSETQ. The CDR3 is 14 residues long. The J segment lost 2 bases and the V segment lost 5 bases, leaving 3 bases of the junction unmatched.

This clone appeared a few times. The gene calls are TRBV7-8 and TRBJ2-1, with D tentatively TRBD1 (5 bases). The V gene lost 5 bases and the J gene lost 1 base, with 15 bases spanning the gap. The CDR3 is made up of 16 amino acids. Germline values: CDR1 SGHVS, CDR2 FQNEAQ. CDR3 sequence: CASSPPWGGSYNEQFF. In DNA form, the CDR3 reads TGTGCCAGCAGCCCTCCCTGGGGCGGATCCTACAATGAGCAGTTCTTC.

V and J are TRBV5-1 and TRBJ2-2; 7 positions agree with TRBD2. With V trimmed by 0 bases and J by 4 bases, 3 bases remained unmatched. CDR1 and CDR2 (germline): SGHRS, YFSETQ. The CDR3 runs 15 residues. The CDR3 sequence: CASSLAGTITGELFF. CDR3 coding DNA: TGCGCCAGCAGCTTGGCCGGGACTATCACCGGGGAGCTGTTTTTT.

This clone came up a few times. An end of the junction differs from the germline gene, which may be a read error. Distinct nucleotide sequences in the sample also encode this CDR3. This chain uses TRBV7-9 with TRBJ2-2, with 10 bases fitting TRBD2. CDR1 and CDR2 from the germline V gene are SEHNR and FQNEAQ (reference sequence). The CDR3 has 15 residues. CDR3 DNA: TGTGCCAGCAGCCTAGCGGGAGATGGCACCGGGGAGCTGTTTTTT. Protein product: CASSLAGDGTGELFF.

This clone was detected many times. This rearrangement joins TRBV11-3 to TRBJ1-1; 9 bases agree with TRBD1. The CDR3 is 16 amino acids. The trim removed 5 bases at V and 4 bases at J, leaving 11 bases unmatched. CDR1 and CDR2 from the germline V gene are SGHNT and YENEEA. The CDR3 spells CASSLGTGTRSTEAFF. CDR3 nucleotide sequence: TGTGCCAGCAGCCTTGGGACAGGGACGAGGAGCACTGAAGCTTTCTTT.

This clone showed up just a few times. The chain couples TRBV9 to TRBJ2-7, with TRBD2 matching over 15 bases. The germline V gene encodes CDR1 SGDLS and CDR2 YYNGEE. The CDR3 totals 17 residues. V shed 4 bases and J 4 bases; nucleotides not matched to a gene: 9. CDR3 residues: CASSPSRTSGRAYEQYF. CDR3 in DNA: TGTGCCAGCAGCCCAAGCCGGACTAGCGGGAGGGCGTACGAGCAGTACTTC.

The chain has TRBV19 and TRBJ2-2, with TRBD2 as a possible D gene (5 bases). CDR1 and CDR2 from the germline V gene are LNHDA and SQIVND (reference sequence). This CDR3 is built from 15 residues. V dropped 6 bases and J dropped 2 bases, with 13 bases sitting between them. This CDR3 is CASSPTGINTGELFF. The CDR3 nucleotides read TGTGCCAGTAGCCCGACCGGGATTAACACCGGGGAGCTGTTTTTT.

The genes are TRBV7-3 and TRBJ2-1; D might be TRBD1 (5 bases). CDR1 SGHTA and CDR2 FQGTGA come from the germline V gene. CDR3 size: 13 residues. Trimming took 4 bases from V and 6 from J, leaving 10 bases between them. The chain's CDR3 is CASSWRQFNEQFF. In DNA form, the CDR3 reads TGTGCCAGCAGCTGGAGACAGTTCAATGAGCAGTTCTTC.

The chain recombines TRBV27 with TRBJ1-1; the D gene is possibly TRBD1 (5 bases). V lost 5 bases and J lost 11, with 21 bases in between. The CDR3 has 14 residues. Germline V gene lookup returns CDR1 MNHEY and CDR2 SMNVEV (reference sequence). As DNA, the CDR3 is TGTGCCAGCAGTCAGTCATGGGACCAATCGGGGGCTTTCTTT. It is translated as CASSQSWDQSGAFF.

The CDR3 DNA follows: TGCGCCAGCAGCTTGGTAGAGGGTAACCACGAGCAGTACTTC. It codes for CASSLVEGNHEQYF. The chain combines TRBV5-1 with TRBJ2-7, with D tentatively TRBD2 (5 bases). CDR3 length: 14 amino acids. V was cut by 0 bases and J by 5 bases, with 12 bases left in between. Germline CDR1 reads SGHRS; CDR2 reads YFSETQ. Based on the CDR3 plus reference TRBV5-1 and TRBJ2-7, the full variable domain is KAGVTQTPRYLIKTRGQQVTLSCSPISGHRSVSWYQQTPGQGLQFLFEYFSETQRNKGNFPGRFSGRQFSNSRSEMNVSTLELGDSALYLCASSLVEGNHEQYFGPGTRLTVT.

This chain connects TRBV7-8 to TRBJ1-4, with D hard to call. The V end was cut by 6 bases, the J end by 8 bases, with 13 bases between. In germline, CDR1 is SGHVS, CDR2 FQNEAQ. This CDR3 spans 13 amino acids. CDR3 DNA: TGTGCCAGCAGAAAACGAGGGAACGAAAAACTGTTTTTT. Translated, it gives CASRKRGNEKLFF.

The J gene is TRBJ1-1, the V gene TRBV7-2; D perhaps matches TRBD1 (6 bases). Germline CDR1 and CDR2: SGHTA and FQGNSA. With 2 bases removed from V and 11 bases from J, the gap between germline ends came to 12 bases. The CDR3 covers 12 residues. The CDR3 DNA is TGTGCCAGCAGCTTACTGGGGGCGGGCGCTTTCTTT. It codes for CASSLLGAGAFF.

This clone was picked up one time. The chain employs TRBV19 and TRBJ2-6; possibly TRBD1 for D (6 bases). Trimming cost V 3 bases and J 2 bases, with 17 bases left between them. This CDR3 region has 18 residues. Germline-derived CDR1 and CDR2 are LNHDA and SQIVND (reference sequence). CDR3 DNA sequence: TGTGCCAGTAGTATCGGGTGGCAGGGGCGAACTGGGGCCAACGTCCTGACTTTC. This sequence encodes CASSIGWQGRTGANVLTF.

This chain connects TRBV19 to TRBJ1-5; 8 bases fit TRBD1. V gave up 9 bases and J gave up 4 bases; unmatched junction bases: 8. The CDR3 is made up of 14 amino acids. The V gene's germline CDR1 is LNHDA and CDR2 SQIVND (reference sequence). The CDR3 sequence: CASKRTGLNQPQHF. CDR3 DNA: TGTGCCAGCAAGAGGACAGGGCTGAATCAGCCCCAGCATTTT.

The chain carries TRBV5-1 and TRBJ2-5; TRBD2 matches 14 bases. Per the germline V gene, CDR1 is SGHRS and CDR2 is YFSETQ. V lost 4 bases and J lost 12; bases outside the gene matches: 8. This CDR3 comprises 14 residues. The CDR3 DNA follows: TGCGCCAGCAGCACGGGACTAGCGGGAGAAGCCGAGTACTTC. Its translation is CASSTGLAGEAEYF.

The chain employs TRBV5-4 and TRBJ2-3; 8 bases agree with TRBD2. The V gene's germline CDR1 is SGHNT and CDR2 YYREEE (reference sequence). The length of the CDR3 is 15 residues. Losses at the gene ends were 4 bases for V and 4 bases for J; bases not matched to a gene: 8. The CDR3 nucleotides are TGTGCCAGCAGCATAGGACTAGCAGAGGCAGATACGCAGTATTTT. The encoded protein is CASSIGLAEADTQYF.

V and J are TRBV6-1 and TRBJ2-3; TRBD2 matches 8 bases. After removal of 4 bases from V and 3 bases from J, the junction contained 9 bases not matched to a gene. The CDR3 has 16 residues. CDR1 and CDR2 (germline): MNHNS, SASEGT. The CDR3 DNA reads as TGTGCCAGCAGTGTACTTAGAGCGGGAGCAACAGATACGCAGTATTTT. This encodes CASSVLRAGATDTQYF.

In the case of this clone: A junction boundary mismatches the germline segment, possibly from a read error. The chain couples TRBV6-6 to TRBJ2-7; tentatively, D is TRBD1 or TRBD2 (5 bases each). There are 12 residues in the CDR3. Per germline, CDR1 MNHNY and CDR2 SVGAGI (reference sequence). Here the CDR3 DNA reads TGTGCCATCAGTGCCCAGGGCGGGGAGCAGTACTTC. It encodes CAISAQGGEQYF.

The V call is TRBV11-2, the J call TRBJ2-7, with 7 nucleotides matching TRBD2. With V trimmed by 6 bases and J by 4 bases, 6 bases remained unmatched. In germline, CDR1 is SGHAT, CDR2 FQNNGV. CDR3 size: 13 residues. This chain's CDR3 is CASRSGGTYEQYF. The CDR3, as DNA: TGTGCCAGCAGGTCGGGGGGTACGTACGAGCAGTACTTC. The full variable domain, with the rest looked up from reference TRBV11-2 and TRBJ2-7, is EAGVAQSPRYKIIEKRQSVAFWCNPISGHATLYWYQQILGQGPKLLIQFQNNGVVDDSQLPKDRFSAERLKGVDSTLKIQPAKLEDSAVYLCASRSGGTYEQYFGPGTRLTVT.

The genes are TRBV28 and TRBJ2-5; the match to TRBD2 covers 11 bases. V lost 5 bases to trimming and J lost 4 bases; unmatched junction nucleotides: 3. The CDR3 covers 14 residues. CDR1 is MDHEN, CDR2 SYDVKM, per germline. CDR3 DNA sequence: TGTGCCAGCAGTACCCTAGCGGGAGGAGAGACCCAGTACTTC. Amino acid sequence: CASSTLAGGETQYF.

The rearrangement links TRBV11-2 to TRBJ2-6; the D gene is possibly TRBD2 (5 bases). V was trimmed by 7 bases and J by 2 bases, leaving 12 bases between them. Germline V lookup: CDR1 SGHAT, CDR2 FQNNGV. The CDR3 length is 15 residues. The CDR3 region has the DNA TGTGCCAGCACCGGTCGGACTCCTGGGGCCAACGTCCTGACTTTC. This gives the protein CASTGRTPGANVLTF. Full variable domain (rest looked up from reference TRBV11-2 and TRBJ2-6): EAGVAQSPRYKIIEKRQSVAFWCNPISGHATLYWYQQILGQGPKLLIQFQNNGVVDDSQLPKDRFSAERLKGVDSTLKIQPAKLEDSAVYLCASTGRTPGANVLTFGAGSRLTVL.

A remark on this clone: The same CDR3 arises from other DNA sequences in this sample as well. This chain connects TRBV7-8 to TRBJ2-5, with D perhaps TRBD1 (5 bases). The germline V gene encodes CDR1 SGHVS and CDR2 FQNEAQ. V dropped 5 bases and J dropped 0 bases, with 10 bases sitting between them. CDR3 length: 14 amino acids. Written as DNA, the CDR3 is TGTGCCAGCAGCCCCACAGGAAACCAAGAGACCCAGTACTTC. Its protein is CASSPTGNQETQYF.

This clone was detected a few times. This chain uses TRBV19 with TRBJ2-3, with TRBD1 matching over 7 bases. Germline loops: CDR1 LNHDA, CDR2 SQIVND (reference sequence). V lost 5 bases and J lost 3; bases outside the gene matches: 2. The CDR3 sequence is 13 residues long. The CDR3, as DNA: TGTGCCAGTAGTGACAGGGTTACAGATACGCAGTATTTT. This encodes CASSDRVTDTQYF.

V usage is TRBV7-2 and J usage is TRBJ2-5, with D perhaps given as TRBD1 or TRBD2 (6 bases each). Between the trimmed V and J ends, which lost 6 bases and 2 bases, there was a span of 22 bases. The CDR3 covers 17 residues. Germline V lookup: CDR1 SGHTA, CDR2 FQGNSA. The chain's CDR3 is CASSTGAIRRGQETQYF. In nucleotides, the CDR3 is TGTGCCAGCAGTACGGGGGCTATACGTCGCGGACAAGAGACCCAGTACTTC. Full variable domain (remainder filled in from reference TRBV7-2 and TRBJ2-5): GAGVSQSPSNKVTEKGKDVELRCDPISGHTALYWYRQSLGQGLEFLIYFQGNSAPDKSGLPSDRFSAERTGGSVSTLTIQRTQQEDSAVYLCASSTGAIRRGQETQYFGPGTRLLVL.